Below, 32 T cell receptor beta chains from the same sample are listed, as sequenced in a study of neurological immune-mediated disorders. TCRdb reprocessed the 5' RACE reads via MiXCR and lists one record per CDR3 protein. The table has around 17,000 distinct CDR3 sequences, about 20% seen once. The sample comprised PBMCs. Receptor source: a man aged 45-65 years in good health.

This clonotype was picked up many times. The V gene is TRBV4-1, the J gene TRBJ2-2; possibly TRBD2 for D (5 bases). The CDR3 spans 13 residues. V gave up 1 base and J gave up 6 bases, with 6 bases separating them. Germline assignment: CDR1 MGHRA and CDR2 YSYEKL. CDR3 nucleotides: TGCGCCAGCAGCCAAGTCGGGGCCGGGGAGCTGTTTTTT. It encodes CASSQVGAGELFF.

This clonotype was counted at least ten times. The chain uses TRBV5-6 and TRBJ2-3, with D possibly being TRBD1 or TRBD2 (6 bases each). Trimming pared 4 bases from V and 4 bases from J, leaving 7 bases between. There are 12 residues in the CDR3. CDR1 and CDR2 (germline): SGHDT, YYEEEE. CDR3 amino acids: CASSRGADTQYF. The DNA of the CDR3 is TGTGCCAGCAGCAGGGGGGCAGATACGCAGTATTTT.

This clonotype was detected once. This rearrangement joins TRBV20-1 to TRBJ2-7; D remains unclear. V was cut by 5 bases and J by 6 bases, with 14 bases left in between. From germline, CDR1 is DFQATT and CDR2 SNEGSKA (reference sequence). This CDR3 is built from 12 residues. The CDR3 here is CSAGRHGLEQYF. The CDR3 DNA is TGCAGTGCTGGAAGACATGGCCTCGAGCAGTACTTC.

This clonotype was recorded at least ten times. The chain uses TRBV27 and TRBJ2-7; D may be TRBD2 (5 bases). CDR1 MNHEY and CDR2 SMNVEV come from the germline V gene (reference sequence). The CDR3 runs to 14 residues. The V end lost 6 bases, the J end lost 5 bases, and 17 bases lay between the germline ends. The CDR3 protein is CASRRLGYSDEQYF. The DNA for the CDR3 is TGTGCCAGCAGACGGCTAGGGTATAGCGACGAGCAGTACTTC.

This clonotype was detected a few times. V gene TRBV5-1 combines with J gene TRBJ1-1, with D possibly matching TRBD1 (5 bases). The CDR3 is made up of 15 amino acids. V lost 1 base to trimming and J lost 0 bases, with 10 bases between them. The V gene's germline CDR1 is SGHRS and CDR2 YFSETQ. The CDR3 loop is CASSLRGAMNTEAFF. Here the CDR3 DNA reads TGCGCCAGCAGCTTGCGAGGGGCGATGAACACTGAAGCTTTCTTT. The full variable domain, its missing parts supplied by reference TRBV5-1 and TRBJ1-1, is KAGVTQTPRYLIKTRGQQVTLSCSPISGHRSVSWYQQTPGQGLQFLFEYFSETQRNKGNFPGRFSGRQFSNSRSEMNVSTLELGDSALYLCASSLRGAMNTEAFFGQGTRLTVV.

This clonotype is categorized as medium-sized (0.01 to 0.1%). This rearrangement joins TRBV20-1 to TRBJ2-7; 7 positions agree with TRBD2. The V and J ends lost 3 bases and 7 bases, in that order; junction bases with no gene match: 9. The CDR3 contains 13 residues. CDR1 is DFQATT, CDR2 SNEGSKA, per germline (reference sequence). This chain's CDR3 is CSASGRTSREQYF. Written as DNA, the CDR3 is TGCAGTGCTAGCGGGAGGACCTCGAGAGAGCAGTACTTC.

This clonotype was recorded many times. The genes are TRBV4-1 and TRBJ2-1, with D possibly being TRBD2 (6 bases). Germline V gene data show CDR1 as MGHRA and CDR2 as YSYEKL. The V end lost 4 bases, the J end lost 5 bases, and 21 bases lay between the germline ends. The CDR3 is 17 residues long. The CDR3, as DNA: TGCGCCAGCAGCCCCCCACCGGCGGCGGGGCAAAACAATGAGCAGTTCTTC. Its translation: CASSPPPAAGQNNEQFF.

Relative to its sample, this clonotype is medium-sized (0.01 to 0.1%). The genes are TRBV28 and TRBJ2-1; TRBD2 agrees at 10 bases. V was clipped by 5 bases and J by 10 bases; unmatched bases: 8. The CDR3 is 14 amino acids. Germline V CDR1 and CDR2: MDHEN, SYDVKM. The CDR3 loop is CASSPLAGGQEQFF. CDR3 DNA: TGTGCCAGCAGTCCGTTAGCGGGAGGCCAAGAGCAGTTCTTC.

This clonotype showed up many times. The chain recombines TRBV10-3 with TRBJ2-5; possibly TRBD2 for D (6 bases). The germline CDR1 and CDR2 sequences are ENHRY and SYGVKD. Trimming pared 0 bases from V and 2 bases from J, leaving 13 bases between. CDR3 length equals 16 residues. The CDR3 DNA follows: TGTGCCATCAGTGAGTCCCCCGCGGGGCCACAAGAGACCCAGTACTTC. It specifies CAISESPAGPQETQYF.

The table lists this clonotype with many counts. The V call is TRBV20-1, the J call TRBJ2-7; D possibly corresponds to TRBD1 (6 bases). The CDR3 sequence is 15 residues long. The V gene's germline CDR1 is DFQATT and CDR2 SNEGSKA (reference sequence). With 0 bases removed from V and 0 bases from J, the gap between germline ends came to 12 bases. The CDR3 DNA reads TGCAGTGCTAGAGAGGCCAGGGGATTCTCCTACGAGCAGTACTTC. This translates into CSAREARGFSYEQYF.

This clonotype is medium-sized by share. The rearrangement uses TRBV20-1 and TRBJ2-7; D is unresolved. This CDR3 contains 13 residues. Per the germline V gene, CDR1 is DFQATT and CDR2 is SNEGSKA (reference sequence). This chain's CDR3 is CSLIGVFNNEQYF. The CDR3 bases are TGCAGCCTTATTGGGGTATTTAACAACGAGCAGTACTTC.

The chain has TRBV19 and TRBJ2-2; 7 nucleotides match TRBD1. This CDR3 region has 15 residues. V shed 6 bases and J 4 bases; nucleotides not matched to a gene: 8. Germline CDR1 is LNHDA and CDR2 is SQIVND (reference sequence). The DNA of the CDR3 is TGTGCCAGTAGCATATCACAGGGGACCACCGGGGAGCTGTTTTTT. The encoded protein is CASSISQGTTGELFF.

This clonotype has a count of ten or more. The CDR3 loop is CASSLDGTGDTQYF. In DNA form, the CDR3 reads TGTGCCAGCAGCTTGGATGGGACAGGCGATACGCAGTATTTT. The genes are TRBV5-8 and TRBJ2-3; TRBD1 aligns across 8 bases. CDR1 and CDR2 from the germline V gene are SGHTS and YDEGEE. The V segment lost 0 bases and the J segment 6 bases; nucleotides outside the gene matches: 3. The CDR3 is made up of 14 amino acids. The complete variable domain, with remaining parts taken from reference TRBV5-8 and TRBJ2-3, reads EAGVTQSPTHLIKTRGQQATLRCSPISGHTSVYWYQQALGLGLQFLLWYDEGEERNRGNFPPRFSGRQFPNYSSELNVNALELEDSALYLCASSLDGTGDTQYFGPGTRLTVL.

This clonotype has ten or more counts. The chain uses TRBV20-1 and TRBJ1-1, with TRBD1 matching over 9 bases. The V segment lost 8 bases and the J segment 5 bases; nucleotides outside the gene matches: 6. Germline V CDR1 and CDR2: DFQATT, SNEGSKA (reference sequence). This CDR3 spans 12 amino acids. The CDR3, as DNA: TGCAGTCCGTACAGGGGGCGAACTGAAGCTTTCTTT. Translated, it gives CSPYRGRTEAFF.

This clonotype was counted many times. The rearrangement links TRBV5-1 to TRBJ2-7; D remains unclear. Germline V gene lookup returns CDR1 SGHRS and CDR2 YFSETQ. This CDR3 region has 14 residues. Between the trimmed V and J ends, which lost 2 bases and 0 bases, there was a span of 9 bases. The CDR3, as DNA: TGCGCCAGCAGCTTACGGCCCGGCTCCTACGAGCAGTACTTC. It translates to CASSLRPGSYEQYF.

Within the sample, this clonotype is medium-sized (0.01 to 0.1%). V gene TRBV11-2 combines with J gene TRBJ1-2, with D unclear. The CDR3 is 13 residues long. CDR1 SGHAT and CDR2 FQNNGV come from the germline V gene. Trimming took 0 bases from V and 4 from J, leaving 6 bases between them. The CDR3 nucleotides read TGTGCCAGCAGCTTAGATTCGGTCTATGGCTACACCTTC. It specifies CASSLDSVYGYTF.

This clonotype was counted many times. V gene TRBV5-1 combines with J gene TRBJ2-7, with 10 bases identical to TRBD2. The trim removed 4 bases at V and 4 bases at J, leaving 5 bases unmatched. CDR1 is SGHRS and CDR2 is YFSETQ in the germline V gene. The CDR3 is made up of 14 amino acids. CDR3 residues: CASSASGRDYEQYF. CDR3 sequence (DNA): TGCGCCAGCAGCGCTAGCGGGAGAGATTACGAGCAGTACTTC.

This clonotype was observed a handful of times. This chain joins TRBV7-6 and TRBJ1-1; weak D call: TRBD1 (5 bases). The CDR3 runs 16 residues. Germline assignment: CDR1 SGHVS and CDR2 FNYEAQ. Trimming pared 3 bases from V and 1 base from J, leaving 15 bases between. CDR3 sequence (DNA): TGTGCCAGCAGCTTCGGGACCCAACAAGGGAACACTGAAGCTTTCTTT. Protein sequence: CASSFGTQQGNTEAFF.

Many counts were recorded for this clonotype. The chain links TRBV20-1 to TRBJ2-1; TRBD1 is a possible D gene (5 bases). Looked up from germline, CDR1 is DFQATT and CDR2 is SNEGSKA (reference sequence). The CDR3 consists of 13 residues. V lost 6 bases, J lost 12 bases, and 21 bases lay in between. The CDR3 sequence is CSARSRREERQFF. The CDR3 DNA reads TGCAGTGCCCGCTCGCGCAGGGAAGAGAGGCAGTTCTTC.

In this sample, this clonotype turned up many times. This chain links TRBV9 with TRBJ2-7; the match to TRBD2 covers 9 bases. V lost 3 bases, J lost 1 base, and 5 bases stayed unmatched. The CDR3 extends over 15 amino acids. Germline CDR1 SGDLS, CDR2 YYNGEE. The CDR3 sequence is CASSGVAGESYEQYF. As DNA, the CDR3 is TGTGCCAGCAGCGGCGTAGCGGGAGAATCCTACGAGCAGTACTTC.

At least ten counts were recorded for this clonotype. The chain links TRBV7-9 to TRBJ2-3, with 8 bases aligning to TRBD1. V shed 4 bases and J 4 bases; nucleotides not matched to a gene: 1. In germline, CDR1 is SEHNR, CDR2 FQNEAQ (reference sequence). The CDR3 covers 13 residues. In DNA, the CDR3 is TGTGCCAGCAGCTCAGGGGGCGCAGATACGCAGTATTTT. This translates into CASSSGGADTQYF.

This clonotype was recorded at least ten times. The V call is TRBV20-1, the J call TRBJ2-7; 8 nucleotides agree with TRBD2. This CDR3 spans 15 amino acids. The V gene's germline CDR1 is DFQATT and CDR2 SNEGSKA (reference sequence). J lost 6 bases, V lost 5 bases, and 15 bases had no gene match. CDR3 nucleotides: TGCAGTGCTCCACCCCCTAGCGGGTTTGTTCCCGAGCAGTACTTC. Translation: CSAPPPSGFVPEQYF.

This clonotype was observed at least ten times. This chain joins TRBV5-1 and TRBJ2-7; TRBD2 aligns across 10 bases. J gave up 6 bases and V 6 bases, and 9 bases lay outside the gene matches. Germline V gives CDR1 SGHRS, CDR2 YFSETQ. This CDR3 has 14 amino acids. CDR3 residues: CASTLGLAGVEQYF. CDR3 in DNA: TGCGCCAGCACCCTGGGGCTAGCGGGAGTCGAGCAGTACTTC. Full variable domain (rest looked up from reference TRBV5-1 and TRBJ2-7): KAGVTQTPRYLIKTRGQQVTLSCSPISGHRSVSWYQQTPGQGLQFLFEYFSETQRNKGNFPGRFSGRQFSNSRSEMNVSTLELGDSALYLCASTLGLAGVEQYFGPGTRLTVT.

Ten or more counts support this clonotype. V gene TRBV10-3 combines with J gene TRBJ2-7; TRBD1 agrees at 8 bases. Unmatched junction bases numbered 10, after V lost 6 bases and J lost 3 bases. The CDR3 runs 15 residues. Germline V CDR1 and CDR2: ENHRY, SYGVKD. Here the CDR3 reads CAISVSGQGFYEQYF. DNA for the CDR3: TGTGCCATCAGCGTGAGCGGACAGGGTTTCTACGAGCAGTACTTC.

In its sample, this clonotype was seen many times. V usage is TRBV20-1 and J usage is TRBJ2-4; 7 bases are a match to TRBD2. The CDR3 consists of 13 residues. Germline CDR1 is DFQATT and CDR2 is SNEGSKA (reference sequence). Losses at the gene ends were 7 bases for V and 0 bases for J; bases not matched to a gene: 3. The CDR3, as DNA: TGCAGTGTTGGGGGGGTAGCCAAAAACATTCAGTACTTC. Translated, it gives CSVGGVAKNIQYF.

The chain recombines TRBV6-6 with TRBJ2-2; TRBD2 aligns across 7 bases. Germline V gives CDR1 MNHNY, CDR2 SVGAGI (reference sequence). The V and J ends lost 5 bases and 8 bases, in that order; junction bases with no gene match: 8. The CDR3 has 14 residues. CDR3: CASSPGGISGELFF. CDR3 DNA: TGTGCCAGCAGTCCCGGGGGGATTTCTGGGGAGCTGTTTTTT.

In its sample, this clonotype ranks as medium-sized (0.01 to 0.1%). The chain joins TRBV7-3 to TRBJ2-3; D remains unclear. From germline, CDR1 is SGHTA and CDR2 FQGTGA. The germline V and J ends were trimmed by 6 bases and 6 bases, with 10 bases remaining between them. The CDR3 length is 12 residues. CDR3 bases: TGTGCCAGCAGTCCTAACGGGGATACGCAGTATTTT. It yields the protein CASSPNGDTQYF.

This clonotype is labeled as medium-sized. The rearrangement links TRBV7-2 to TRBJ2-1; TRBD2 is a possible D gene (5 bases). The CDR3 runs 12 residues. Trimming removed 4 bases at V and 6 bases at J, with 7 bases between. The germline gives CDR1 SGHTA, CDR2 FQGNSA. DNA for the CDR3: TGTGCCAGCAGCTCGCTAGCCAATGAGCAGTTCTTC. Translating it yields CASSSLANEQFF.

Sample share makes this clonotype medium-sized. The chain uses TRBV5-1 and TRBJ1-3; 12 bases are a match to TRBD1. The CDR3 runs 16 residues. The V and J ends lost 4 bases and 3 bases, in that order; junction bases with no gene match: 5. Germline CDR1 and CDR2: SGHRS and YFSETQ. The chain's CDR3 is CASSTGTGGFGNTIYF. CDR3 bases: TGCGCCAGCAGCACTGGGACAGGGGGCTTTGGAAACACCATATATTTT.

This clonotype was picked up a small number of times. The chain joins TRBV5-1 to TRBJ2-2, with 7 nucleotides matching TRBD1. The CDR3 is 16 amino acids. V gave up 3 bases and J gave up 3 bases; unmatched junction bases: 8. CDR1 is SGHRS and CDR2 is YFSETQ in the germline V gene. CDR3 sequence reads: CASSSRQGLDTGELFF. The CDR3, as DNA: TGCGCCAGCAGCTCCCGACAGGGTCTAGACACCGGGGAGCTGTTTTTT.

The table lists this clonotype with many counts. The chain is built from TRBV18 and TRBJ2-5; D ambiguous. Germline V lookup: CDR1 KGHSH, CDR2 LQKENI. The CDR3 is 13 amino acids. Trimming took 4 bases from V and 1 from J, leaving 7 bases between them. In nucleotides, the CDR3 is TGTGCCAGCTCACAGGATTTCCAAGAGACCCAGTACTTC. Protein sequence: CASSQDFQETQYF.

This clonotype showed up many times. The chain employs TRBV10-3 and TRBJ2-5; 11 positions agree with TRBD2. The V gene end was trimmed by 4 bases and the J gene end by 4 bases; junction bases not matched to a gene: 2. Germline-derived CDR1 and CDR2 are ENHRY and SYGVKD. The CDR3 is 14 residues long. The CDR3 sequence: CAISGGLAAETQYF. The CDR3 DNA reads TGTGCCATCAGTGGGGGACTAGCGGCAGAGACCCAGTACTTC.